Listed below are T cell receptor beta chains from one sample, sequenced in a study of response to subunit inactivated influenza vaccine. TCRdb ran MiXCR on the RT-PCR reads and lists one entry per CDR3 protein. The data hold roughly 650,000 distinct CDR3 sequences, with 12% to 15% observed a single time. Sequencing used PBMCs from blood, obtained roughly 2 weeks before vaccination. These receptor sequences come from a man aged 45 to 65 who received an inactivated influenza vaccine. CDR3s include the opening cysteine and the closing phenylalanine or tryptophan. Each record gives: CDR3 length, D gene, J gene, clone size, V gene, CDR3 DNA, CDR3 protein. D genes are given only for firm matches. Size is stated for part of the rows, as once, few or many counts, or as a class when the clone is expanded.

14 | TRBD1 | TRBJ2-3 | few | TRBV6-1 | TGTGCCAGCAGTCCGACAGGGTTCACAGATACGCAGTATTTT | CASSPTGFTDTQYF
16 | TRBD2 | TRBJ2-1 | . | TRBV4-1 | TGCGCCAGCAGCCAAGGGCGGGGGGGCGCTTACAATGAGCAGTTCTTC | CASSQGRGGAYNEQFF
12 | . | TRBJ1-1 | few | TRBV12-3/TRBV12-4 | TGTGCCAGCAGAACAGTACGGGCTGAAGCTTTCTTT | CASRTVRAEAFF
14 | . | TRBJ1-6 | few | TRBV20-1 | TGCAGTGCCCACGGGGCTGCCTCCAATTCACCCCTCCACTTT | CSAHGAASNSPLHF
15 | TRBD1 | TRBJ1-2 | many | TRBV28 | TGTGCCAGCAGTCAGACCGGGACAGGGGTTCTTGGCTACACCTTC | CASSQTGTGVLGYTF
14 | . | TRBJ1-5 | few | TRBV15 | TGTGCCACCAGCCTTGAGGGGGGGAATCAGCCCCAGCATTTT | CATSLEGGNQPQHF
15 | . | TRBJ1-1 | few | TRBV25-1 | TGTGCCAGCGGACCGAGGGACCGTCTGAACACTGAAGCTTTCTTT | CASGPRDRLNTEAFF
14 | . | TRBJ2-6 | . | TRBV7-7 | TGTGCTAGCAGCTCGTGGGAGGAGGCCAACGTCCTGACTTTC | CASSSWEEANVLTF
15 | TRBD1 | TRBJ1-1 | . | TRBV5-1 | TGCGCCAGCAGCGTCGGACAGGGCTTTGTCACTGAAGCTTTCTTT | CASSVGQGFVTEAFF
15 | TRBD1 | TRBJ1-3 | many | TRBV28 | TGTGCCAGCAGTTCGCAGGGGGCCTGGGGAAACACCACATATTTT | CASSSQGAWGNTTYF
12 | . | TRBJ2-1 | many | TRBV5-1 | TGCGCCAGCAGATCTGAGCGCCATGAGCAGTTCTTC | CASRSERHEQFF
15 | TRBD1 | TRBJ2-7 | . | TRBV9 | TGTGCCAGCAGCGTAGATCCCGGACAGGGACGCGAGCAGTACTTC | CASSVDPGQGREQYF
14 | . | TRBJ2-1 | . | TRBV19 | TGTGCCAGTAGTATTGTCTGGGGGAACAATGAGCAGTTCTTC | CASSIVWGNNEQFF
14 | . | TRBJ2-2 | few | TRBV12-3/TRBV12-4 | TGTGCCAGCAGCCCCAGTTTGAGTGCCGGGGAGCTGTTTTTT | CASSPSLSAGELFF
17 | TRBD2 | TRBJ2-2 | many | TRBV18 | TGTGCCAGCTCACCACGGGGGGGAGCCGCGAACACCGGGGAGCTGTTTTTT | CASSPRGGAANTGELFF
15 | . | TRBJ2-7 | . | TRBV20-1 | TGCAGTGCTAGAGATGGTCGGGGGACGACCTACGAGCAGTACTTC | CSARDGRGTTYEQYF
15 | . | TRBJ2-7 | few | TRBV9 | TGTGCCAGCAGCGTAGGTTGGGGGAACTCCTACGAGCAGTACTTC | CASSVGWGNSYEQYF
16 | . | TRBJ1-1 | . | TRBV18 | TGTGCCAGCTCACCTCCGAACAGGTTCCGTTACACTGAAGCTTTCTTT | CASSPPNRFRYTEAFF
14 | . | TRBJ2-2 | many | TRBV29-1 | TGCAGCGTGTGGCGTCCAGGGAACACCGGGGAGCTGTTTTTT | CSVWRPGNTGELFF
14 | . | TRBJ2-7 | many | TRBV3-1 | TGTGCCAGCAGCCCCCACAAGAGCTCCTACGAGCAGTACTTC | CASSPHKSSYEQYF
12 | . | TRBJ2-1 | . | TRBV24-1 | TGTGCCACCAGTGATTTAAGGGACGTGCAGTTCTTC | CATSDLRDVQFF
15 | TRBD1 | TRBJ2-1 | many | TRBV27 | TGTGCCAGCAGTTCCGGGACAGGCCTATACAATGAGCAGTTCTTC | CASSSGTGLYNEQFF
12 | . | TRBJ2-1 | . | TRBV28 | TGTGCCAGCAGCAGAGAGGGCTATGAGCAGTTCTTC | CASSREGYEQFF